The next 21 T cell receptor beta chains were all read from a single sample in a study of blood T cell repertoires in COVID-19. Measured with immunoSEQ multiplex PCR; TCRdb has only the in-frame clones, and not every one. The table includes about 190,000 clones, more than 75% detected once. The source material was peripheral blood. These receptors came from a human donor in a cohort sampled during active COVID-19.

The chain employs TRBV5-1 and TRBJ1-6; D may be TRBD1 (5 bases). CDR1 is SGHRS and CDR2 is YFSETQ in the germline V gene. V was cut by 0 bases and J by 5 bases, with 12 bases left in between. The CDR3 totals 16 residues. The CDR3 reads CASSLVQGSDNSPLHF. DNA of the CDR3: TGCGCCAGCAGCTTGGTTCAGGGAAGTGATAATTCACCCCTCCACTTT.

This clone occurred once. The rearrangement uses TRBV12-3 or TRBV12-4 and TRBJ2-7, with D maybe TRBD2 (5 bases). V shed 4 bases and J shed 2 bases, with 6 bases lying between them. This CDR3 contains 12 residues. The CDR3: CASSYGTYEQYF. The CDR3 DNA is TGTGCCAGCAGTTACGGGACCTACGAGCAGTACTTC.

CDR3: CASSQVGQGAFGANVLTF. The CDR3 DNA sequence: TGCGCCAGCAGCCAAGTTGGACAGGGGGCGTTTGGGGCCAACGTCCTGACTTTC. V gene TRBV4-3 combines with J gene TRBJ2-6, with 11 bases identical to TRBD1. Germline assignment: CDR1 LGHNA and CDR2 YSLEER. The ends lost 1 base at V and 3 bases at J; junction bases unmatched: 5. The CDR3 is 18 residues long.

This clone was seen just once. The chain carries TRBV5-8 and TRBJ2-7; 12 nucleotides agree with TRBD1. Germline V CDR1 and CDR2: SGHTS, YDEGEE. Unmatched junction bases numbered 9, after V lost 3 bases and J lost 5 bases. This CDR3 is 16 amino acids long. Here the CDR3 DNA reads TGTGCCAGCAGCTCTGGGACAGGGGGCCCTTCGGACGAGCAGTACTTC. Its protein is CASSSGTGGPSDEQYF.

The chain couples TRBV9 to TRBJ1-2; D is perhaps TRBD1 (5 bases). The CDR3 length is 15 residues. V lost 0 bases, J lost 7 bases, and 16 bases lay in between. Germline V gene lookup returns CDR1 SGDLS and CDR2 YYNGEE. The CDR3 DNA sequence: TGTGCCAGCAGCGTAGCTCCGGAGGGGCTAACTGGCTACACCTTC. This translates into CASSVAPEGLTGYTF.

The chain combines TRBV11-2 with TRBJ2-3; possibly TRBD1 for D (5 bases). CDR3 size: 14 residues. CDR1 is SGHAT and CDR2 is FQNNGV in the germline V gene. The V and J ends lost 2 bases and 5 bases respectively, with 11 bases between them. CDR3 in DNA: TGTGCCAGCAGCTTAACAGGACGTGGAGATACGCAGTATTTT. This codes for CASSLTGRGDTQYF.

The genes are TRBV7-9 and TRBJ2-7; 8 nucleotides align to TRBD2. The V and J ends lost 4 bases and 7 bases, in that order; junction bases with no gene match: 9. The CDR3 length is 14 residues. Germline assignment: CDR1 SEHNR and CDR2 FQNEAQ (reference sequence). In nucleotides, the CDR3 is TGTGCCAGCAGCTGGGGACTAGATGGTCGGGAGCAGTACTTC. This gives the protein CASSWGLDGREQYF.

The chain carries TRBV6-5 and TRBJ1-5; D perhaps matches TRBD1 (6 bases). The V gene lost 7 bases and the J gene lost 0 bases, with 10 bases spanning the gap. In germline, CDR1 is MNHEY, CDR2 SVGAGI. The CDR3 is 14 residues long. DNA for the CDR3: TGTGCCAGCATAACAGGGAATAGCAATCAGCCCCAGCATTTT. The encoded protein is CASITGNSNQPQHF.

This sequence joins TRBV4-1 and TRBJ2-1; 8 nucleotides align to TRBD1. The CDR3 totals 15 residues. Trimming removed 0 bases from V and 10 bases from J; junction bases left unmatched: 8. The germline V gene has CDR1 MGHRA and CDR2 YSYEKL. CDR3: CASSQDLPDRGEQFF. The CDR3 DNA reads as TGCGCCAGCAGCCAAGATTTGCCCGACAGGGGAGAGCAGTTCTTC.

This rearrangement joins TRBV10-1 to TRBJ2-3, with D tentatively TRBD2 (7 bases). Germline V gene data show CDR1 as WNHNN and CDR2 as SYGVQD (reference sequence). V lost 8 bases to trimming and J lost 9 bases, with 15 bases between them. The CDR3 runs 12 residues. The CDR3 loop reads CASSRGGETQYF. Written as DNA, the CDR3 is TGCGCCAGCTCAAGGGGGGGAGAGACGCAGTATTTT.

The V call is TRBV18, the J call TRBJ2-3; D possibly corresponds to TRBD1 (6 bases). Germline V gives CDR1 KGHSH, CDR2 LQKENI. This CDR3 spans 16 amino acids. Trimming pared 0 bases from V and 2 bases from J, leaving 12 bases between. In DNA, the CDR3 is TGTGCCAGCTCACCACCGAACAGGGTTTACACAGATACGCAGTATTTT. Amino acids: CASSPPNRVYTDTQYF.

The genes are TRBV6-2 or TRBV6-3 and TRBJ2-4, with 8 bases matching TRBD1. The CDR3 contains 14 residues. The V and J ends lost 4 bases and 9 bases, in that order; junction bases with no gene match: 8. Germline V gene data show CDR1 as MNHEY and CDR2 as SVGEGT. CDR3 in DNA: TGTGCCAGCAGTTGGGGCCAGGGGGCCAGCATTCAGTACTTC. As protein: CASSWGQGASIQYF.

The rearrangement uses TRBV30 and TRBJ1-6; D remains unclear. CDR3 length: 16 residues. Looked up from germline, CDR1 is GTSNPN and CDR2 is SVGIG (reference sequence). V was trimmed by 2 bases and J by 5 bases, leaving 16 bases between them. CDR3 sequence (DNA): TGTGCCTGGAGTCGAGAGGGAGGCTGGAATAATTCACCCCTCCACTTT. It translates to CAWSREGGWNNSPLHF.

The chain joins TRBV30 to TRBJ2-7, with 7 positions matching TRBD1. The CDR3 totals 13 residues. Per germline, CDR1 GTSNPN and CDR2 SVGIG (reference sequence). The J segment lost 6 bases and the V segment lost 2 bases, leaving 7 bases of the junction unmatched. CDR3 DNA: TGTGCCTGGAGTACAACAGGGGCTAGCGAGCAGTACTTC. The encoded protein is CAWSTTGASEQYF.

The CDR3 sequence is CASSLIETGGQFF. CDR3 bases: TGTGCCAGCAGCTTGATAGAGACCGGGGGGCAGTTCTTC. The chain couples TRBV5-6 to TRBJ2-1, with D perhaps TRBD2 (6 bases). The V gene's germline CDR1 is SGHDT and CDR2 YYEEEE. V shed 1 base and J shed 12 bases, with 14 bases lying between them. CDR3 length: 13 residues.

The chain uses TRBV27 and TRBJ2-7, with 8 bases fitting TRBD1. Germline values: CDR1 MNHEY, CDR2 SMNVEV (reference sequence). The trim removed 5 bases at V and 2 bases at J, leaving 8 bases unmatched. This CDR3 is built from 15 residues. CDR3 amino acids: CASSGQGTFTYEQYF. Written as DNA, the CDR3 is TGTGCCAGCAGTGGACAGGGTACCTTCACCTACGAGCAGTACTTC.

The DNA for the CDR3 is TGCGCCAGCAGCCACCTCGCGGACAATTCCTACGAGCAGTACTTC. Translation gives CASSHLADNSYEQYF. The V call is TRBV4-3, the J call TRBJ2-7; a possible D gene is TRBD1 (5 bases). CDR3 length: 15 amino acids. Between the trimmed V and J ends, which lost 3 bases and 1 base, there was a span of 13 bases. The germline V gene has CDR1 LGHNA and CDR2 YSLEER.

The rearrangement uses TRBV5-6 and TRBJ1-6; TRBD1 matches 7 bases. The junction had 10 bases not matched to a gene; V was cut back by 2 bases and J by 8 bases. The CDR3 loop spans 16 amino acids. CDR1 and CDR2 (germline): SGHDT, YYEEEE. This CDR3 reads CASSFLAEGAHSPLHF. CDR3 bases: TGTGCCAGCAGCTTCCTGGCAGAGGGGGCGCATTCACCCCTCCACTTT.

The chain joins TRBV7-9 to TRBJ2-2; D possibly corresponds to TRBD2 (6 bases). Germline V gene sequence: CDR1 SEHNR, CDR2 FQNEAQ (reference sequence). The CDR3 extends over 13 amino acids. Trimming removed 5 bases at V and 5 bases at J, with 9 bases between. CDR3 amino acids: CASSGDLTGELFF. CDR3 bases: TGTGCCAGCAGCGGGGACTTAACCGGGGAGCTGTTTTTT.

The V gene is TRBV27, the J gene TRBJ1-6; TRBD1 might be the D (5 bases). Trimming shortened V by 3 bases and J by 7 bases, and 10 bases separated the two germline ends. CDR1 is MNHEY, CDR2 SMNVEV, per germline (reference sequence). The CDR3 is made up of 14 amino acids. CDR3 loop: CASSLGGPNSPLHF. The CDR3 DNA is TGTGCCAGCAGTTTGGGGGGACCCAATTCACCCCTCCACTTT.

The chain joins TRBV24-1 to TRBJ2-3; 8 nucleotides align to TRBD2. V lost 1 base to trimming and J lost 4 bases; unmatched junction nucleotides: 6. Germline assignment: CDR1 KGHDR and CDR2 SFDVKD. CDR3 length equals 16 residues. In nucleotides, the CDR3 is TGTGCCACCAGTGATTTTGGGACTAGTTATGCAGATACGCAGTATTTT. Translating gives CATSDFGTSYADTQYF.